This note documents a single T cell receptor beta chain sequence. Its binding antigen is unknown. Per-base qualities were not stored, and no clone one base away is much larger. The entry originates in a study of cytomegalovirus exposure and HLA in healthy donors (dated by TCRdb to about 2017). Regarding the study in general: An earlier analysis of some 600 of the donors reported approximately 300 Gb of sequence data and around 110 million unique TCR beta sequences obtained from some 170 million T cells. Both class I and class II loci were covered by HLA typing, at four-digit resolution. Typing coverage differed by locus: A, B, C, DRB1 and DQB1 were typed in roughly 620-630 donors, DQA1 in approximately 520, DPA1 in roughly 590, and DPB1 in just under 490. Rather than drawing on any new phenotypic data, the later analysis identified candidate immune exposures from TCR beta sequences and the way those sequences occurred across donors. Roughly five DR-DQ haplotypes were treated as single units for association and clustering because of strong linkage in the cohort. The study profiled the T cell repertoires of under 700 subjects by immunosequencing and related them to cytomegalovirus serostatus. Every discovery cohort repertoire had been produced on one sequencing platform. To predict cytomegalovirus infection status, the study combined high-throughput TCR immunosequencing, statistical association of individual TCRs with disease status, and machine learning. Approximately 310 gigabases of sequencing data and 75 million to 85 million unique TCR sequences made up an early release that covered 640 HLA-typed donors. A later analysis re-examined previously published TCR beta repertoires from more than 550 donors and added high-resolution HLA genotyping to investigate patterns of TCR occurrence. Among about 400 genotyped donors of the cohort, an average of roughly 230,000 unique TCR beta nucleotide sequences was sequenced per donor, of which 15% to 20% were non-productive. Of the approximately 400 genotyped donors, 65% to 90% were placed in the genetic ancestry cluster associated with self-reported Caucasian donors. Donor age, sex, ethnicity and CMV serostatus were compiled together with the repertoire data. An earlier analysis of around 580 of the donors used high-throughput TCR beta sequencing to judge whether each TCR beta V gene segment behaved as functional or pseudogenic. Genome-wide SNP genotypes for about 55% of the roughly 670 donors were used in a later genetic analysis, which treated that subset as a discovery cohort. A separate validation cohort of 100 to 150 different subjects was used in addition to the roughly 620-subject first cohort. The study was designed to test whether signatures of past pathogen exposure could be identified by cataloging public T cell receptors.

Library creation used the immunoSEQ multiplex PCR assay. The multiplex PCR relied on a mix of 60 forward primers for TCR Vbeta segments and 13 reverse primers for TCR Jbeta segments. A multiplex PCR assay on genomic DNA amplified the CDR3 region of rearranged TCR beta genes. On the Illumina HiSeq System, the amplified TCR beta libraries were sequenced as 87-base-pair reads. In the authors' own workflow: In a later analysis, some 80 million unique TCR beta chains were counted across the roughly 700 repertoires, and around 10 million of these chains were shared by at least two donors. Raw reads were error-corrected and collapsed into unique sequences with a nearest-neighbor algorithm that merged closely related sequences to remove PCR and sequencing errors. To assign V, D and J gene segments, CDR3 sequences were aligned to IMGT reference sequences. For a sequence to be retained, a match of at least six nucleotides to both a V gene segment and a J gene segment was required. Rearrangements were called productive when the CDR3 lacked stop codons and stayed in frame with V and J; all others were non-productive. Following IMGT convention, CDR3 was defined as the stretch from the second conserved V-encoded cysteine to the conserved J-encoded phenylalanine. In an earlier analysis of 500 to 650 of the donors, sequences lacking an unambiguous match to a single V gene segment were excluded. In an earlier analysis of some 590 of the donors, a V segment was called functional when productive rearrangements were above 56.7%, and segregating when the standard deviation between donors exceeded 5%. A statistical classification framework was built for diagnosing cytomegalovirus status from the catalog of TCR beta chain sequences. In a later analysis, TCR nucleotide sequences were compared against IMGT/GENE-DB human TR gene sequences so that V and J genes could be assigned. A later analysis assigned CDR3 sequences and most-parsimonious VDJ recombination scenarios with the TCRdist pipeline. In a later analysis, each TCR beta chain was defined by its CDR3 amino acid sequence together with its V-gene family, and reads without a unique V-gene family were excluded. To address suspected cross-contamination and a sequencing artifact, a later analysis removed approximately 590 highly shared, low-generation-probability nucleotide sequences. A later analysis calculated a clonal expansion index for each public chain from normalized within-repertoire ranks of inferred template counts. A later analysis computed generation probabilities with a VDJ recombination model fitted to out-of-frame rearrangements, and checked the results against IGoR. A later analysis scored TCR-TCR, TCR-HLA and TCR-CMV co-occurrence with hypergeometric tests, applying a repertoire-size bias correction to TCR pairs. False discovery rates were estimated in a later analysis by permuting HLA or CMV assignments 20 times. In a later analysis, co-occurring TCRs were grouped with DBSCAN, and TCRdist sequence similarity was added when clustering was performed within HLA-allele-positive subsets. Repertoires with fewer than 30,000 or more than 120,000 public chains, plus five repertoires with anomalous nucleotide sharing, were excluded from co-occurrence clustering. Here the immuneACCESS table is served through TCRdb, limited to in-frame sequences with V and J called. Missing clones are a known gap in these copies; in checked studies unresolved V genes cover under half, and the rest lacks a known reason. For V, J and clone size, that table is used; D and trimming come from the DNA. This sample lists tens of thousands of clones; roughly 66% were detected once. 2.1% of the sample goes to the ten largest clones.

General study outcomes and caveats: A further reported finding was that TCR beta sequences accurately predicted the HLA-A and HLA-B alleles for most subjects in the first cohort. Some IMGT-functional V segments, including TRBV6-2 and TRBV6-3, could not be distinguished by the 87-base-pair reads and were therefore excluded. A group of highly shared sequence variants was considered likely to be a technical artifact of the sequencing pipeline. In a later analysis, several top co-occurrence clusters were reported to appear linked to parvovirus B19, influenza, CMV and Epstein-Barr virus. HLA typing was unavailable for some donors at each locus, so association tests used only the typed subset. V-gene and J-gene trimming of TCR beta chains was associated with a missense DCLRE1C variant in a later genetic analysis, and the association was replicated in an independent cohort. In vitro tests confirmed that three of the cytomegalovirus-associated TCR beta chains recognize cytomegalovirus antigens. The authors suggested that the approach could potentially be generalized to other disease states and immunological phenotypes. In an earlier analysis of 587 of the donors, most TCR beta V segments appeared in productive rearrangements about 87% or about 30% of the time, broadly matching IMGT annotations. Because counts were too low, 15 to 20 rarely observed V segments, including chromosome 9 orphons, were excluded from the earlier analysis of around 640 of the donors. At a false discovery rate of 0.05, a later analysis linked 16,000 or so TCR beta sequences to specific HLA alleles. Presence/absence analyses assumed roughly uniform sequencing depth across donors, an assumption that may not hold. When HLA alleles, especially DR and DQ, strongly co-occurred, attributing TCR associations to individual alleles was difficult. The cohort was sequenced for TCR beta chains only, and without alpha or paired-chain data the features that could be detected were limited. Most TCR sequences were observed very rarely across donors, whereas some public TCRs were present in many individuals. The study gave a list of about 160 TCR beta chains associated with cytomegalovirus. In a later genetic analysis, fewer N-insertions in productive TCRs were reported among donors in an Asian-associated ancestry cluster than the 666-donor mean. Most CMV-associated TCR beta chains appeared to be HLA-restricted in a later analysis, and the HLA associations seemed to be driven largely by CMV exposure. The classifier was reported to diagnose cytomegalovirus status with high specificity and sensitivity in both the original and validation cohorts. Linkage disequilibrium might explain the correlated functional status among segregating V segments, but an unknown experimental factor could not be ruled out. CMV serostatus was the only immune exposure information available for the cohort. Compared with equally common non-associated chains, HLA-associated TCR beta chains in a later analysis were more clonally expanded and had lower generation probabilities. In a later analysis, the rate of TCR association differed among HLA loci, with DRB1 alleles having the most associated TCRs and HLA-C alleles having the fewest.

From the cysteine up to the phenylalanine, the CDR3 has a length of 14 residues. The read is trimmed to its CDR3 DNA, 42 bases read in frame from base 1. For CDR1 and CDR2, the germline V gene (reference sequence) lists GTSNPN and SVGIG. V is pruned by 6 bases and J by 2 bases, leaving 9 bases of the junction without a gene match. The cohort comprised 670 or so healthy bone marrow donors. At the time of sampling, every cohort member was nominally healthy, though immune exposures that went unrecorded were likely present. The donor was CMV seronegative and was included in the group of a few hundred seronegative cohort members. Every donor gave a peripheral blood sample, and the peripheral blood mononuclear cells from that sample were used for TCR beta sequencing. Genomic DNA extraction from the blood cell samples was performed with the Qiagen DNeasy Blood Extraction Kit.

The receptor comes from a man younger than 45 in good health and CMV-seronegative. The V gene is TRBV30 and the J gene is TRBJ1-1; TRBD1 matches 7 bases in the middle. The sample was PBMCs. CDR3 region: CACSIGTANTEAFF. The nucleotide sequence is TGTGCCTGCAGTATAGGGACAGCTAACACTGAAGCTTTCTTT.